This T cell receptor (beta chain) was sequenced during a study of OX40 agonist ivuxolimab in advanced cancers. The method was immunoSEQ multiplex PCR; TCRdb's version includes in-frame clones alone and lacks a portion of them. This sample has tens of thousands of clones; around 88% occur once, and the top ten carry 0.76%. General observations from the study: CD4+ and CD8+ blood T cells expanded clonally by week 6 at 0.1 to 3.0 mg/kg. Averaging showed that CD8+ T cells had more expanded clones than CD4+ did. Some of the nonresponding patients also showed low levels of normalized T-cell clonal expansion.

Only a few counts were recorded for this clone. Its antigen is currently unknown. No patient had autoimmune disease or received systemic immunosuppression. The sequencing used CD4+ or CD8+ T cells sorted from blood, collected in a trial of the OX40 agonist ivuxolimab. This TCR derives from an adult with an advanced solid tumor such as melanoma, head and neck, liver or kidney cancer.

The CDR3 DNA reads TGCAGCGTTGATCCGGGCACAGATACGCAGTATTTT. Translating gives CSVDPGTDTQYF. This chain joins TRBV29-1 and TRBJ2-3; D unclear. CDR1 SQVTM and CDR2 ANQGSEA come from the germline V gene. The CDR3 length is 12 residues. The germline V and J ends were trimmed by 3 bases and 1 base, with 5 bases remaining between them.